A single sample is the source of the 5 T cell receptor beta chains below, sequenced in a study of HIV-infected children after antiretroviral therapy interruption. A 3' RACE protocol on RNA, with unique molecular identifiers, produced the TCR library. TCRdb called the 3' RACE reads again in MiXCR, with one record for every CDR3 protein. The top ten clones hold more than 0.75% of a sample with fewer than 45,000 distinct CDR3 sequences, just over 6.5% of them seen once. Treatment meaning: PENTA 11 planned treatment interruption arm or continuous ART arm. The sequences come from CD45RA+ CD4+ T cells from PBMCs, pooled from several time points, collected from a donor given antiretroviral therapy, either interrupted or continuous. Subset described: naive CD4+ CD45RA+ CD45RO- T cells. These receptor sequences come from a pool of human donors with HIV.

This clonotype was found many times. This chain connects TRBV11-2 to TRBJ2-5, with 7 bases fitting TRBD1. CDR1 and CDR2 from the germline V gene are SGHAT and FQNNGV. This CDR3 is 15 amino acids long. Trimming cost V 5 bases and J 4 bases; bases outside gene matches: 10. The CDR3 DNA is TGTGCCAGCAGCCTATCAACAGGGGCTGGAGAGACCCAGTACTTC. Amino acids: CASSLSTGAGETQYF.

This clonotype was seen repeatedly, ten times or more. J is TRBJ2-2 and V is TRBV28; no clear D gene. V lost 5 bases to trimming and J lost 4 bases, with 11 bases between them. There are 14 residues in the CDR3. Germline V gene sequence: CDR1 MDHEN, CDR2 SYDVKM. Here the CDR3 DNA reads TGTGCCAGCAGTAGTCTAGGGTCCACCGGGGAGCTGTTTTTT. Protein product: CASSSLGSTGELFF.

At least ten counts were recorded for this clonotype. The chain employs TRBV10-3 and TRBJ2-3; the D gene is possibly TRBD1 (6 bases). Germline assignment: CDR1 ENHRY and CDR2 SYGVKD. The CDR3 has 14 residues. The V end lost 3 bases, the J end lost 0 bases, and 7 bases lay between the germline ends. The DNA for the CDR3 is TGTGCCATCAGTGACCAGGGGAGCACAGATACGCAGTATTTT. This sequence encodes CAISDQGSTDTQYF.

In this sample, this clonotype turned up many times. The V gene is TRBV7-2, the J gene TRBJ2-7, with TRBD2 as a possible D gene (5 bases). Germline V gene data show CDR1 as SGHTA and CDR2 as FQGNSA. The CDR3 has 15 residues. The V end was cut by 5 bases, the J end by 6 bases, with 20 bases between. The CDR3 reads CASSRNGLAISEQYF. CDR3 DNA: TGTGCCAGCAGCCGTAATGGACTTGCCATCTCCGAGCAGTACTTC.

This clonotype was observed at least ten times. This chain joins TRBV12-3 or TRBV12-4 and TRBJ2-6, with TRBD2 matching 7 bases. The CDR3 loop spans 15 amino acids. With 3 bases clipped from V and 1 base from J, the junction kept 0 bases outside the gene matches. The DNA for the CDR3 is TGTGCCAGCAGTTTGGGACTATCTGGGGCCAACGTCCTGACTTTC. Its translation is CASSLGLSGANVLTF.